This T cell receptor (beta chain) appears in the sequencing data of a study of Graves' ophthalmopathy and Graves' hyperthyroidism. Study results and limitations: Also, most clonotypes expanded in the thyroid above 0.001 frequency appeared in blood. The 13-signature model separated ophthalmopathy from stable hyperthyroidism at 85% to 90% sensitivity and roughly 83% specificity.

For donors with ophthalmopathy, the disease showed moderate-to-severe activity, reached CAS ≥3 and NOSPECS ≥4, and had lasted under 3 months. Germline CDR1 and CDR2: ENHRY and SYGVKD. The CDR3 totals 15 residues. Germline trimming cut 0 bases from V and 7 bases from J; bases unmatched to any gene: 5. About this clonotype: Its antigen remains unknown.

RNA transcripts served as template for amplifying TCR beta CDR3 sequences. First-round RT-PCR relied on HTBI primers, and a second-round multiplex PCR came next. TCRdb reprocessed the multiplex PCR reads via MiXCR and lists one record per CDR3 protein. The repertoire has approximately 640,000 distinct CDR3 sequences, 35% to 45% of them found once; the top ten carry around 3.3%. The gene calls are TRBV10-3 and TRBJ1-5; 8 bases are shared with TRBD1. The sample comprised peripheral blood. The receptor was isolated from an adult man with Graves' ophthalmopathy. CDR3 protein: CAISESRQGSQPQHF. The DNA for the CDR3 is TGTGCCATCAGTGAGTCGAGACAGGGGAGCCAGCCCCAGCATTTT.